These 24 T cell receptor beta chains came from one sample sequenced in a study of CD8 T cells in Susac syndrome (dated by TCRdb to the late 2010s). The library was made by the immunoSEQ multiplex PCR assay. RNA was extracted using the RNeasy kit, and roughly 0.45 to 1 ug of the RNA was reverse transcribed with random hexamers. The public sequencing data were trimmed at Q25 with fastp and processed into clonotypes with MiXCR by TCRdb, which kept only in-frame beta chains. Identical CDR3 protein sequences are pooled into one entry, listed with their most common genes and DNA. The table for this sample lists about 200,000 distinct CDR3 sequences; roughly 96% of them were counted only once. 0.095% to 0.12% of the sample is taken by the ten largest. Sequenced sample: CD4+ T cells from PBMCs. The receptor source for this set is a human donor in good health.

The chain combines TRBV30 with TRBJ1-5; D is uncertain. The V gene lost 2 bases and the J gene lost 7 bases, with 9 bases spanning the gap. The germline V gene has CDR1 GTSNPN and CDR2 SVGIG (reference sequence). This CDR3 has 12 residues. DNA for the CDR3: TGTGCCTGGAGTACCGCGGAGCAGCCCCAGCATTTT. This sequence encodes CAWSTAEQPQHF.

There are a few counts of this clonotype. V is TRBV11-2 and J is TRBJ2-7; D not resolved. V was cut by 1 base and J by 3 bases, with 7 bases left in between. The CDR3 runs to 13 residues. Germline CDR1 is SGHAT and CDR2 is FQNNGV. The CDR3 nucleotides are TGTGCCAGCAGCTTAGGCCAGTTCTACGAGCAGTACTTC. Protein: CASSLGQFYEQYF.

The genes are TRBV3-1 and TRBJ1-6; D is undetermined. Germline assignment: CDR1 LGHDT and CDR2 YNNKEL (reference sequence). Trimming left V 8 bases short and J 9 bases short, with 20 bases between. This CDR3 is built from 15 residues. In nucleotides, the CDR3 is TGTGCCAGCTCCTCCGAATTAGACATTGTTTCACCCCTCCACTTT. This codes for CASSSELDIVSPLHF.

The V gene is TRBV25-1, the J gene TRBJ2-7, with a tentative D call TRBD2 (6 bases). Germline V gene sequence: CDR1 MGHDK, CDR2 SYGVNS. The CDR3 runs to 15 residues. The V end lost 1 base, the J end lost 1 base, and 11 bases lay between the germline ends. Here the CDR3 reads CASSEFGGQSYEQYF. The CDR3 DNA reads TGTGCCAGCAGTGAATTCGGGGGTCAGTCCTACGAGCAGTACTTC.

A few counts support this clonotype. The chain carries TRBV9 and TRBJ2-7; D gene unclear. The CDR3 extends over 15 amino acids. The ends were cut back, 0 bases at V and 2 bases at J, with 12 bases in the middle. The V gene's germline CDR1 is SGDLS and CDR2 YYNGEE. CDR3 DNA sequence: TGTGCCAGCAGCGTAGCTGGGGTGGGCGCCTACGAGCAGTACTTC. This sequence encodes CASSVAGVGAYEQYF.

This rearrangement joins TRBV5-4 to TRBJ2-5; no firm D call. Germline assignment: CDR1 SGHNT and CDR2 YYREEE (reference sequence). CDR3 length equals 14 residues. V shed 0 bases and J shed 0 bases, with 6 bases lying between them. Here the CDR3 reads CASSLAPHQETQYF. The CDR3 DNA is TGTGCCAGCAGCTTGGCTCCTCACCAAGAGACCCAGTACTTC.

V and J are TRBV4-3 and TRBJ2-5, with D maybe TRBD1 (5 bases). The V gene lost 4 bases and the J gene lost 0 bases, with 12 bases spanning the gap. The CDR3 covers 15 residues. Germline-derived CDR1 and CDR2 are LGHNA and YSLEER. In DNA form, the CDR3 reads TGCGCCAGCAGCCCCCAGTCAGGGAACCAAGAGACCCAGTACTTC. Its protein product is CASSPQSGNQETQYF.

CDR3 residues: CASSGTAPNEQFF. The CDR3 DNA reads as TGTGCCAGCAGCGGGACAGCGCCGAATGAGCAGTTCTTC. V usage is TRBV12-3 or TRBV12-4 and J usage is TRBJ2-1; 7 nucleotides match TRBD1. With 6 bases clipped from V and 7 bases from J, the junction kept 6 bases outside the gene matches. The CDR3 is 13 residues long.

The chain couples TRBV28 to TRBJ2-1; possibly TRBD2 for D (6 bases). This CDR3 is built from 15 residues. Germline V lookup: CDR1 MDHEN, CDR2 SYDVKM. V gave up 6 bases and J gave up 7 bases, with 19 bases separating them. The CDR3 here is CASSPGTGLENEQFF. The CDR3 DNA is TGTGCCAGCAGCCCCGGGACTGGGTTGGAGAATGAGCAGTTCTTC.

In nucleotides, the CDR3 is TGTGCCAGCAGCCGAGGGGTAGATAGCAATCAGCCCCAGCATTTT. This encodes CASSRGVDSNQPQHF. This chain joins TRBV7-8 and TRBJ1-5; possible D gene TRBD1, 5 bases. The CDR3 contains 15 residues. V gave up 5 bases and J gave up 0 bases, with 11 bases separating them. Germline loops: CDR1 SGHVS, CDR2 FQNEAQ.

This chain joins TRBV20-1 and TRBJ1-1, with 9 bases identical to TRBD1. CDR3 size: 12 residues. The J segment lost 8 bases and the V segment lost 6 bases, leaving 7 bases of the junction unmatched. The germline V gene has CDR1 DFQATT and CDR2 SNEGSKA (reference sequence). The CDR3 nucleotides are TGCAGTGCACCCCTGGGGACAGGGGAAGCTTTCTTT. Protein product: CSAPLGTGEAFF.

This clonotype showed up just once. The chain joins TRBV18 to TRBJ2-3, with D possibly TRBD2 on 5 matching bases. The CDR3 length is 13 residues. Germline V lookup: CDR1 KGHSH, CDR2 LQKENI. Trimming shortened V by 5 bases and J by 4 bases, and 10 bases separated the two germline ends. CDR3 amino acids: CASSVGVADTQYF. Here the CDR3 DNA reads TGTGCCAGCTCAGTGGGAGTAGCAGATACGCAGTATTTT.

The gene calls are TRBV28 and TRBJ2-7; tentative D call: TRBD2 (7 bases). The germline V gene encodes CDR1 MDHEN and CDR2 SYDVKM. The germline V and J ends were trimmed by 5 bases and 3 bases, with 14 bases remaining between them. This CDR3 spans 14 amino acids. The DNA of the CDR3 is TGTGCCAGCAGTCTCGCGGGGGCCTTCTACGAGCAGTACGTC. Translation gives CASSLAGAFYEQYV.

The DNA for the CDR3 is TGTGCCACCAGCCAAGTGGGGGTATCTAGCAATCAGCCCCAGCATTTT. Protein product: CATSQVGVSSNQPQHF. The chain carries TRBV15 and TRBJ1-5; tentatively, D is TRBD1 (5 bases). This CDR3 has 16 amino acids. V was clipped by 5 bases and J by 0 bases, with 14 bases between them. From germline, CDR1 is LNHNV and CDR2 YYDKDF (reference sequence).

This clonotype is a singleton in its sample. This sequence joins TRBV19 and TRBJ1-5, with a possible D match to TRBD1 (5 bases). In germline, CDR1 is LNHDA, CDR2 SQIVND (reference sequence). The ends were cut back, 9 bases at V and 0 bases at J, with 12 bases in the middle. The CDR3 has 14 residues. CDR3 protein: CASRTRNSNQPQHF. The DNA of the CDR3 is TGTGCCAGCCGGACAAGGAATAGCAATCAGCCCCAGCATTTT.

This chain connects TRBV6-2 or TRBV6-3 to TRBJ2-1, with D possibly called TRBD1 or TRBD2 (5 bases each). The germline gives CDR1 MNHEY, CDR2 SVGEGT. The CDR3 length is 13 residues. V was pared by 2 bases and J by 9 bases, with 11 bases between. The DNA for the CDR3 is TGTGCCAGCAGTTACACCCCGGGGACTGAGCAGTTCTTC. This encodes CASSYTPGTEQFF.

CDR3 bases: TGCAGCGTTGCGTGGACAGGCGCCTCCACCGCTTTCTTT. Amino acid sequence: CSVAWTGASTAFF. The chain is built from TRBV29-1 and TRBJ1-1; TRBD1 aligns across 7 bases. After removal of 4 bases from V and 11 bases from J, the junction contained 13 bases not matched to a gene. The germline V gene has CDR1 SQVTM and CDR2 ANQGSEA. The CDR3 has 13 residues. Together with reference TRBV29-1 and TRBJ1-1, the CDR3 gives the full variable domain: SAVISQKPSRDICQRGTSLTIQCQVDSQVTMMFWYRQQPGQSLTLIATANQGSEATYESGFVIDKFPISRPNLTFSTLTVSNMSPEDSSIYLCSVAWTGASTAFFGQGTRLTVV.

V is TRBV18 and J is TRBJ2-2; TRBD2 aligns across 10 bases. Trimming took 3 bases from V and 7 from J; bases not matched to a gene: 2. The germline CDR1 and CDR2 sequences are KGHSH and LQKENI. CDR3 length: 14 amino acids. The CDR3 sequence is CASSPGLAFGELFF. As DNA, the CDR3 is TGTGCCAGCTCACCGGGACTAGCGTTCGGGGAGCTGTTTTTT.

The chain combines TRBV2 with TRBJ1-1; possible D gene TRBD1, 6 bases. This CDR3 comprises 13 residues. Per germline, CDR1 SNHLY and CDR2 FYNNEI. Trimming stripped 6 bases from V and 4 bases from J, with 12 bases between. CDR3 protein: CASRQGEGTEAFF. CDR3 coding DNA: TGTGCCAGCAGACAGGGAGAGGGCACTGAAGCTTTCTTT.

The CDR3 loop is CASSPPGTALSYEQYF. CDR3 sequence (DNA): TGTGCCAGCAGCCCACCGGGGACAGCGCTCTCCTACGAGCAGTACTTC. The V call is TRBV6-2 or TRBV6-3, the J call TRBJ2-7; 7 bases are shared with TRBD1. The V gene's germline CDR1 is MNHEY and CDR2 SVGEGT. This CDR3 is built from 16 residues. V lost 6 bases and J lost 0; bases outside the gene matches: 11.

The chain's CDR3 is CSVGTEYNEQFF. The CDR3 DNA reads TGCAGCGTCGGGACAGAATACAATGAGCAGTTCTTC. The chain carries TRBV29-1 and TRBJ2-1; 7 bases align to TRBD1. Losses at the gene ends were 6 bases for V and 4 bases for J; bases not matched to a gene: 3. The germline V gene encodes CDR1 SQVTM and CDR2 ANQGSEA. This CDR3 has 12 residues.

The chain links TRBV29-1 to TRBJ2-2; D remains unclear. This CDR3 contains 13 residues. Germline lookup yields CDR1 SQVTM and CDR2 ANQGSEA. Deletions cut 5 bases from V and 6 bases from J, with 13 bases between. CDR3 residues: CSVIGLAAGELFF. The CDR3 DNA follows: TGCAGCGTTATCGGTTTAGCAGCCGGGGAGCTGTTTTTT.

V gene TRBV5-1 combines with J gene TRBJ2-3, with D possibly TRBD2 on 5 matching bases. The CDR3 runs 15 residues. CDR1 is SGHRS and CDR2 is YFSETQ in the germline V gene. Trimming removed 0 bases at V and 8 bases at J, with 16 bases between. CDR3 region: CASSLEAGGQITQYF. For the CDR3, the DNA is TGCGCCAGCAGCTTGGAGGCGGGCGGTCAGATTACGCAGTATTTT.

The chain employs TRBV11-1 and TRBJ2-3; a possible D gene is TRBD2 (5 bases). Germline CDR1 reads SGHAT; CDR2 reads FQDESV (reference sequence). The CDR3 contains 17 residues. V lost 2 bases, J lost 2 bases, and 17 bases lay in between. The CDR3 loop is CASSLRDPAADTDTQYF. Written as DNA, the CDR3 is TGTGCCAGCAGCTTACGAGACCCAGCGGCGGACACAGATACGCAGTATTTT.